These T cell receptor beta chains were read from a single sample in a study of PD-1 blockade in classical Hodgkin lymphoma. The assay was immunoSEQ multiplex PCR, and TCRdb's table has in-frame clones only and misses some. This table holds under 20,000 clones, about 90% found once. Sequenced material: CD4+ T cells from blood. These receptors all come from a human donor with classical Hodgkin lymphoma. Each CDR3 is given with its conserved first and last residue. A D gene is named only where the DNA matches it firmly. Size is stated for part of the rows, as once, few or many counts, or as a class when the clone is expanded.

clone size,D gene,V gene,J gene,CDR3 DNA,CDR3 protein
.,TRBD1,TRBV7-2,TRBJ2-1,TGTGCCAGCAGCTTAGTGGGGACAGGGGTCACTGAGCAGTTCTTC,CASSLVGTGVTEQFF
.,TRBD2,TRBV4-2,TRBJ2-2,TGTGCCAGCAGCAAAAGATGGGGACTAGCCTCGAACACCGGGGAGCTGTTTTTT,CASSKRWGLASNTGELFF
few,.,TRBV10-3,TRBJ1-2,TGTGCCATCAGTGAGTTAGCAGAGTATGGCTACACCTTC,CAISELAEYGYTF
.,.,TRBV27,TRBJ2-1,TGTGCCAGCAGTTTGAAGTTCGAGCAGTTCTTC,CASSLKFEQFF
.,.,TRBV18,TRBJ2-2,TGTGCCAGCTCACCAATTTCAGGGCACACCGGGGAGCTGTTTTTT,CASSPISGHTGELFF
.,.,TRBV28,TRBJ1-1,TGTGCCAGCATCACTATCGGGTTTATCGACACTGAAGCTTTCTTT,CASITIGFIDTEAFF
once,TRBD2,TRBV5-4,TRBJ2-3,TGTGCCAGCAGCTTGGGCTCTAGCGGGGGTAGCACAGATACGCAGTATTTT,CASSLGSSGGSTDTQYF
.,TRBD1,TRBV7-7,TRBJ2-5,TGTGCCAGCAGCAGGGCCCCGGGACAGCAAGAGACCCAGTACTTC,CASSRAPGQQETQYF
few,TRBD1,TRBV30,TRBJ2-6,TGTGCCTGGAGTTTTCCCTGGAGGACAGGGTGGTTTGGGGCCAACGTCCTGACTTTC,CAWSFPWRTGWFGANVLTF
.,TRBD2,TRBV5-4,TRBJ2-5,TGTGCCAGCAGCAGGGAGGGAGGACGTGAAGAGACCCAGTACTTC,CASSREGGREETQYF
.,.,TRBV6-1,TRBJ1-4,TGTGCCAGCAGACCCACGGCGAGTGAAAAACTGTTTTTT,CASRPTASEKLFF
.,TRBD1,TRBV4-1,TRBJ1-1,TGCGCCAGCAGCCAGGGACAGGGAATGTTAAACACTGAAGCTTTCTTT,CASSQGQGMLNTEAFF
.,TRBD2,TRBV10-1,TRBJ2-1,TGCGCCAGCAGCACTAGCGGGAGGGCCGGTGAGCAGTTCTTC,CASSTSGRAGEQFF
.,TRBD1,TRBV7-9,TRBJ1-2,TGTGCCAGCAGCTTGGGGACCAGGGGGCCGGACTATGGCTACACCTTC,CASSLGTRGPDYGYTF
.,TRBD1,TRBV18,TRBJ2-7,TGTGCCAGCTCACGCCGGGACAGGGCGAATTACGAGCAGTACTTC,CASSRRDRANYEQYF
.,.,TRBV2,TRBJ2-7,TGTGCCAGCACGGAAAACAGGGGAGGCTACGAGCAGTACTTC,CASTENRGGYEQYF
.,.,TRBV30,TRBJ1-5,TGTGCCTGGAGTACGGGGGGGGATCAGCCCCAGCATTTT,CAWSTGGDQPQHF
.,TRBD1,TRBV4-1,TRBJ2-1,TGCGCCAGCAGCCAAGATCCCCAGGGGGCGTGGAATGAGCAGTTCTTC,CASSQDPQGAWNEQFF
.,TRBD1,TRBV4-1,TRBJ1-4,TGCGCCAGCAGCCAGACCGGGACAGCGTATGAAAAACTGTTTTTT,CASSQTGTAYEKLFF
.,TRBD1,TRBV27,TRBJ1-5,TGTGCCAGCAGTTTACGAGGGACAGGATTTAGCAATCAGCCCCAGCATTTT,CASSLRGTGFSNQPQHF
.,TRBD1,TRBV19,TRBJ1-2,TGTGCCAGTAGTACGAACAGGGGAACTAACTATGGCTACACCTTC,CASSTNRGTNYGYTF
once,.,TRBV18,TRBJ2-5,TGTGCCAGCTCACCCCCCTCTATGGAGACCCAGTACTTC,CASSPPSMETQYF
few,.,TRBV6-6,TRBJ1-2,TGTGCCAGCAGCCGACAGTCGGCCTATGGCTACACCTTC,CASSRQSAYGYTF
.,TRBD2,TRBV11-2,TRBJ2-7,TGTGCCAGCAGCTCAGCGGGGCCCTACGAGCAGTACTTC,CASSSAGPYEQYF